Listed here are 11 T cell receptor beta chains from one sample, sequenced in a study of T cell responses to AZD1222 COVID-19 vaccine. Method: immunoSEQ multiplex PCR; TCRdb's copy keeps in-frame clones and lacks some. The repertoire holds over 150,000 clones, 90% to 95% seen once, with roughly 1% in the top ten. Sequences were derived from peripheral blood, sampled 28 days after the second dose of the MenACWY control vaccine. The source of these receptors is an adult who received the MenACWY meningococcal vaccine as a control.

This clone has a single count. The chain combines TRBV10-2 with TRBJ2-1; 7 positions match TRBD1. The CDR3 totals 14 residues. Germline V gene data show CDR1 as WSHSY and CDR2 as SAAADI. The ends lost 8 bases at V and 9 bases at J; junction bases unmatched: 13. The CDR3 sequence is CASVRQGLVGEQFF. DNA for the CDR3: TGCGCCAGCGTGAGACAGGGCTTGGTAGGTGAGCAGTTCTTC.

This rearrangement joins TRBV13 to TRBJ1-3; D uncertain. Trimming took 0 bases from V and 3 from J, leaving 9 bases between them. This CDR3 is 15 amino acids long. Germline assignment: CDR1 PRHDT and CDR2 FYEKMQ (reference sequence). The CDR3 region is CASSLGGRYGNTIYF. DNA for the CDR3: TGTGCCAGCAGCTTAGGCGGACGGTATGGAAACACCATATATTTT.

V usage is TRBV28 and J usage is TRBJ2-3; 11 bases agree with TRBD2. Unmatched junction bases numbered 9, after V lost 10 bases and J lost 3 bases. Germline assignment: CDR1 MDHEN and CDR2 SYDVKM. The CDR3 runs 15 residues. The CDR3 region is CAITPTSGETDTQYF. The CDR3 coding sequence is TGTGCCATCACCCCGACTAGCGGGGAAACAGATACGCAGTATTTT.

The chain recombines TRBV29-1 with TRBJ1-2, with D unclear. Germline V CDR1 and CDR2: SQVTM, ANQGSEA. Trimming cost V 3 bases and J 4 bases, with 12 bases left between them. The CDR3 sequence is 13 residues long. The CDR3 loop is CSVDIGVPYGYTF. DNA for the CDR3: TGCAGCGTTGATATCGGAGTACCCTATGGCTACACCTTC.

V usage is TRBV30 and J usage is TRBJ1-5; 8 bases are a match to TRBD1. Germline-derived CDR1 and CDR2 are GTSNPN and SVGIG (reference sequence). V shed 4 bases, J shed 6 bases, and the junction held 11 bases outside the gene matches. This CDR3 contains 15 residues. Here the CDR3 reads CAWTPAGGGLQPQHF. As DNA, the CDR3 is TGTGCCTGGACCCCGGCAGGGGGCGGACTTCAGCCCCAGCATTTT.

The CDR3 is CASTIGGTGNEKLFF. CDR3 sequence (DNA): TGTGCCAGCACTATCGGGGGCACAGGTAATGAAAAACTGTTTTTT. V is TRBV6-5 and J is TRBJ1-4; D may be TRBD1 (6 bases). The germline CDR1 and CDR2 sequences are MNHEY and SVGAGI. V lost 7 bases to trimming and J lost 4 bases, with 16 bases between them. CDR3 size: 15 residues.

The V and J genes are TRBV7-3 and TRBJ1-1; perhaps TRBD1 as D (6 bases). Trimming shortened V by 2 bases and J by 4 bases, and 14 bases separated the two germline ends. Germline loops: CDR1 SGHTA, CDR2 FQGTGA. CDR3 length: 15 amino acids. As DNA, the CDR3 is TGTGCCAGCAGCTTAGGGCAGGGGCTTTTCACTGAAGCTTTCTTT. This translates into CASSLGQGLFTEAFF.

Remarks on this clone: Other DNA sequences in this sample translate to the same CDR3. The chain joins TRBV7-2 to TRBJ1-1, with a weak D call TRBD1 (5 bases). This CDR3 contains 14 residues. The germline CDR1 and CDR2 sequences are SGHTA and FQGNSA. V lost 1 base, J lost 1 base, and 7 bases lay in between. CDR3 coding DNA: TGTGCCAGCAGCTTAGATAGGGGGAACACTGAAGCTTTCTTT. Translated: CASSLDRGNTEAFF.

The J gene is TRBJ1-2, the V gene TRBV28; TRBD1 matches at 10 bases. Germline lookup yields CDR1 MDHEN and CDR2 SYDVKM. With 6 bases clipped from V and 2 bases from J, the junction kept 6 bases outside the gene matches. The CDR3 length is 15 residues. This chain's CDR3 is CASSPGTGANYGYTF. The CDR3 region has the DNA TGTGCCAGCAGCCCCGGGACAGGGGCGAACTATGGCTACACCTTC.

V gene TRBV18 combines with J gene TRBJ2-5; TRBD2 is a possible D gene (5 bases). Germline V lookup: CDR1 KGHSH, CDR2 LQKENI. V was trimmed by 2 bases and J by 5 bases, leaving 12 bases between them. The CDR3 extends over 14 amino acids. The CDR3, as DNA: TGTGCCAGCTCACCAAACGGGATAGGGGAGACCCAGTACTTC. This encodes CASSPNGIGETQYF.

This rearrangement joins TRBV4-3 to TRBJ2-5; 7 bases are a match to TRBD2. J lost 5 bases, V lost 1 base, and 10 bases had no gene match. From germline, CDR1 is LGHNA and CDR2 YSLEER. This CDR3 spans 16 amino acids. Here the CDR3 DNA reads TGCGCCAGCAGCCAAGGAGGGAGCGGGGCGGGGGAGACCCAGTACTTC. Amino acid sequence: CASSQGGSGAGETQYF.